Sequencing of this T cell receptor (beta chain) was carried out in a study of blood T cell repertoires in COVID-19. About the research overall: T cells, B-cell-depleted T cells, or PBMCs supplied cDNA or gDNA.

Recruits, aged 18 to 89 years, lived in 20 to 30 US areas. Before being deemed recovered, Cohort 3 donors had two negative PCRs, clearance, or symptom resolution. Authors' methods: Reference gene primers were amplified, and this amplification served to estimate nucleated cell counts. The repertoire was sequenced with immunoSEQ multiplex PCR; TCRdb's copy has only in-frame clones and lacks some. From that table come the V and J calls and clone size; the DNA was used to work out D and trimming. Of a few hundred thousand clones in the sample, about 80% are singletons; the top ten hold 15%. The TCR was taken from a man aged 40-49 years who had recovered from COVID-19. Input material: PBMCs or T cells enriched from blood (not recorded which).

The DNA for the CDR3 is TGTGCCAGCGGGGAGACAGGGGGCAGCTATGGCTACACCTTC. This gives the protein CASGETGGSYGYTF. The J gene is TRBJ1-2, the V gene TRBV6-5; 10 positions agree with TRBD1. Germline CDR1 and CDR2: MNHEY and SVGAGI. The junction had 7 bases not matched to a gene; V was cut back by 8 bases and J by 4 bases. The CDR3 spans 14 residues.